This TCR beta chain is drawn from a study of blood T cells in healthy people across ages. Findings of the study overall: Among long-lived donors, naive CD4+ cells were more numerous and diversity higher than in aged donors. Age advanced and TCR beta diversity per million T cells fell, roughly linearly.

Comment on this clonotype: Its target is not known.

It was with a sample-barcoded 5' primer and a J-beta primer mix that a second PCR of roughly 6 to 12 cycles was run. Tagging of each cDNA molecule was performed by a template-switch adaptor with 12 random nucleotides. TCRdb re-called the 5' RACE reads through MiXCR, storing one row per CDR3 protein. The sample records about 1.8 million distinct CDR3 sequences, around half being singletons. V dropped 5 bases and J dropped 1; count of bases not matched to a gene: 6. Germline CDR1 and CDR2: MNHEY and SVGAGI. CDR3 length: 15 amino acids. Donor samples were obtained from healthy Caucasian individuals from Russia, aged about 6 to 100.

This sequence originates from a woman between 40 and 50 years old in good health. V gene TRBV6-5 combines with J gene TRBJ1-1; 8 positions match TRBD1. The sequenced material came from blood. CDR3 sequence: CASSGWTGRNTEAFF. DNA of the CDR3: TGTGCCAGCAGTGGCTGGACAGGGCGGAACACTGAAGCTTTCTTT.